A single sample is the source of the 23 T cell receptor beta chains below, sequenced in a study of blood T cell repertoires in COVID-19. TCRdb's copy holds only in-frame clones and misses some; the assay was immunoSEQ multiplex PCR. Among about 260,000 clones listed, approximately 90% were seen once. Material: PBMCs or T cells enriched from blood (not recorded which). These TCRs come from a man over 45 who had been exposed to COVID-19.

V usage is TRBV11-2 and J usage is TRBJ1-2, with TRBD1 as a possible D gene (6 bases). This CDR3 is built from 14 residues. Germline V gene sequence: CDR1 SGHAT, CDR2 FQNNGV. V dropped 1 base and J dropped 2 bases, with 8 bases sitting between them. The CDR3 DNA is TGTGCCAGCAGCTTAGGGGGACAAAACTATGGCTACACCTTC. Amino acids: CASSLGGQNYGYTF.

CDR3 coding DNA: TGCGCCAGCAGCTCCTACAGGACTAGCGGGGGCTTGGATGAGCAGTTCTTC. It translates to CASSSYRTSGGLDEQFF. The rearrangement uses TRBV5-1 and TRBJ2-1; 13 bases are a match to TRBD2. J was trimmed by 8 bases and V by 3 bases; bases with no gene match: 11. Germline V gene sequence: CDR1 SGHRS, CDR2 YFSETQ. This CDR3 has 17 amino acids.

V gene TRBV7-9 combines with J gene TRBJ1-4; the D is unclear. Germline CDR1 reads SEHNR; CDR2 reads FQNEAQ (reference sequence). CDR3 length: 15 amino acids. The V and J ends lost 6 bases and 5 bases respectively, with 16 bases between them. The CDR3 region has the DNA TGTGCCAGCAGTTCTCTGACATCTCTAAATGAAAAACTGTTTTTT. Its translation is CASSSLTSLNEKLFF. The full variable domain, its missing parts supplied by reference TRBV7-9 and TRBJ1-4, is DTGVSQNPRHKITKRGQNVTFRCDPISEHNRLYWYRQTLGQGPEFLTYFQNEAQLEKSRLLSDRFSAERPKGSFSTLEIQRTEQGDSAMYLCASSSLTSLNEKLFFGSGTQLSVL.

This sequence joins TRBV6-1 and TRBJ1-2; D may be TRBD1 (6 bases). The germline V gene encodes CDR1 MNHNS and CDR2 SASEGT. Trimming left V 2 bases short and J 4 bases short, with 11 bases between. The CDR3 totals 14 residues. This CDR3 reads CASSEMGATYGYTF. CDR3 nucleotides: TGTGCCAGCAGTGAAATGGGGGCTACCTATGGCTACACCTTC.

The chain uses TRBV5-1 and TRBJ1-4; D perhaps matches TRBD1 (6 bases). The ends were cut back, 2 bases at V and 8 bases at J, with 16 bases in the middle. The CDR3 length is 15 residues. Germline V gene data show CDR1 as SGHRS and CDR2 as YFSETQ. In DNA form, the CDR3 reads TGCGCCAGCAGCTTTTCCCCACAGGGTGGGGAAAAACTGTTTTTT. Its translation is CASSFSPQGGEKLFF.

This sequence joins TRBV19 and TRBJ1-6, with D unclear. Germline-derived CDR1 and CDR2 are LNHDA and SQIVND (reference sequence). The CDR3 loop spans 13 amino acids. The ends were cut back, 9 bases at V and 2 bases at J, with 8 bases in the middle. The CDR3 reads CASADTYNSPLHF. DNA for the CDR3: TGTGCCAGCGCAGACACCTATAATTCACCCCTCCACTTT.

V is TRBV6-5 and J is TRBJ2-5; 7 nucleotides agree with TRBD2. This CDR3 comprises 15 residues. V lost 4 bases to trimming and J lost 3 bases; unmatched junction nucleotides: 8. The germline gives CDR1 MNHEY, CDR2 SVGAGI. The CDR3 loop reads CASSSPFAGEETQYF. CDR3 nucleotides: TGTGCCAGCAGTTCCCCGTTCGCGGGAGAAGAGACCCAGTACTTC.

The J gene is TRBJ2-1, the V gene TRBV28; tentatively, D is TRBD2 (5 bases). The CDR3 sequence is 17 residues long. Trimming stripped 7 bases from V and 7 bases from J, with 26 bases between. CDR1 and CDR2 (germline): MDHEN, SYDVKM. The CDR3 region has the DNA TGTGCCAGCATCCCCCCAGTAGCAGCGGCAACGGGGAATGAGCAGTTCTTC. This gives the protein CASIPPVAAATGNEQFF.

The V and J genes are TRBV7-3 and TRBJ2-1; no firm D call. The CDR3 runs 13 residues. Trimming removed 2 bases at V and 6 bases at J, with 8 bases between. Germline values: CDR1 SGHTA, CDR2 FQGTGA. Written as DNA, the CDR3 is TGTGCCAGCAGCTTACACCCGAGCAATGAGCAGTTCTTC. This sequence encodes CASSLHPSNEQFF.

J is TRBJ1-1 and V is TRBV29-1, with D perhaps TRBD1 (6 bases). Trimming took 6 bases from V and 3 from J, leaving 17 bases between them. The length of the CDR3 is 14 residues. The germline CDR1 and CDR2 sequences are SQVTM and ANQGSEA. CDR3 nucleotides: TGCAGCGTGAGTCCTACAGGGTATGACACTGAAGCTTTCTTT. Translating gives CSVSPTGYDTEAFF.

This chain uses TRBV4-1 with TRBJ1-2; D is undetermined. Trimming pared 0 bases from V and 5 bases from J, leaving 10 bases between. Germline V gene data show CDR1 as MGHRA and CDR2 as YSYEKL. The CDR3 runs to 14 residues. In DNA, the CDR3 is TGCGCCAGCAGCCAAGAATCCAGAACATATGGCTACACCTTC. Its protein is CASSQESRTYGYTF.

V gene TRBV15 combines with J gene TRBJ2-3, with 12 bases that match TRBD2. Germline CDR1 and CDR2: LNHNV and YYDKDF (reference sequence). J gave up 3 bases and V 1 base, and 14 bases lay outside the gene matches. The CDR3 consists of 20 residues. The CDR3 bases are TGTGCCACCAGCAGAGCGGTCGCAGCTAGCGGGAGGGTGGAGACAGATACGCAGTATTTT. It yields the protein CATSRAVAASGRVETDTQYF.

This chain joins TRBV27 and TRBJ2-1, with 7 bases identical to TRBD2. Germline V gene lookup returns CDR1 MNHEY and CDR2 SMNVEV (reference sequence). The length of the CDR3 is 15 residues. J lost 5 bases, V lost 6 bases, and 10 bases had no gene match. The CDR3 loop reads CASSRLALHDNEQFF. The CDR3 nucleotides read TGTGCCAGCAGCCGACTAGCCCTTCACGACAATGAGCAGTTCTTC.

The V gene is TRBV14, the J gene TRBJ1-4; 7 bases line up with TRBD1. CDR3 length: 15 amino acids. CDR1 is SGHDN, CDR2 FVKESK, per germline. Germline trimming cut 4 bases from V and 8 bases from J; bases unmatched to any gene: 10. CDR3 in DNA: TGTGCCAGCAGCCCCCGGGACAGTAAACGGGAAAAACTGTTTTTT. This codes for CASSPRDSKREKLFF.

In regard to this clone: Other DNA sequences of this sample code for an identical CDR3. The chain links TRBV5-1 to TRBJ1-2; the match to TRBD1 covers 10 bases. The CDR3 consists of 14 residues. In germline, CDR1 is SGHRS, CDR2 YFSETQ. V shed 0 bases, J shed 7 bases, and the junction held 3 bases outside the gene matches. The CDR3 nucleotides read TGCGCCAGCAGCTTGGGGACAGGGGGAAGTGGCTACACCTTC. It codes for CASSLGTGGSGYTF.

The chain recombines TRBV7-9 with TRBJ1-1; maybe TRBD1 (6 bases). Germline V gene lookup returns CDR1 SEHNR and CDR2 FQNEAQ (reference sequence). Trimming took off 8 bases at V and 1 base at J, with 14 bases between the two ends. This CDR3 is built from 14 residues. The CDR3 DNA reads as TGTGCCAGCGAGACTTGGGGGCGGAACACTGAAGCTTTCTTT. Translating gives CASETWGRNTEAFF. Variable domain in full (rest from reference TRBV7-9 and TRBJ1-1): DTGVSQNPRHKITKRGQNVTFRCDPISEHNRLYWYRQTLGQGPEFLTYFQNEAQLEKSRLLSDRFSAERPKGSFSTLEIQRTEQGDSAMYLCASETWGRNTEAFFGQGTRLTVV.

The chain is built from TRBV6-2 or TRBV6-3 and TRBJ1-1; tentatively, D is TRBD1 (5 bases). Germline V gives CDR1 MNHEY, CDR2 SVGEGT. V was shortened by 2 bases and J by 7 bases, with 17 bases between the two germline ends. The CDR3 totals 15 residues. The CDR3 nucleotides are TGTGCCAGCAGTTACAGACGGACAAGCCTAAATGAAGCTTTCTTT. Residues: CASSYRRTSLNEAFF.

The J gene is TRBJ2-3, the V gene TRBV12-3 or TRBV12-4, with unresolved D. The V end lost 6 bases, the J end lost 0 bases, and 4 bases lay between the germline ends. The CDR3 spans 12 residues. CDR3 in DNA: TGTGCCAGCAGGACAAGCACAGATACGCAGTATTTT. It codes for CASRTSTDTQYF.

The V gene is TRBV18, the J gene TRBJ1-2; 10 bases line up with TRBD1. Germline assignment: CDR1 KGHSH and CDR2 LQKENI. The CDR3 is 16 amino acids. J lost 4 bases, V lost 6 bases, and 11 bases had no gene match. The DNA for the CDR3 is TGTGCCAGCTCCCCCCCGGGAGGACAGGGGGGCTATGGCTACACCTTC. It specifies CASSPPGGQGGYGYTF.

This rearrangement joins TRBV5-1 to TRBJ1-1; D is uncertain. The CDR3 has 14 amino acids. Per the germline V gene, CDR1 is SGHRS and CDR2 is YFSETQ. V gave up 0 bases and J gave up 7 bases, with 13 bases separating them. The CDR3 protein is CASSLGAGSIEAFF. The DNA for the CDR3 is TGCGCCAGCAGCTTGGGGGCAGGATCTATTGAAGCTTTCTTT.

The V gene is TRBV7-2, the J gene TRBJ1-3, with a weak D call TRBD1 (6 bases). V gave up 4 bases and J gave up 0 bases, with 19 bases separating them. The germline CDR1 and CDR2 sequences are SGHTA and FQGNSA. The CDR3 loop spans 18 amino acids. The DNA of the CDR3 is TGTGCCAGCAGCTCCGCCCCTTTTCAGGGGTACTCTGGAAACACCATATATTTT. Its translation is CASSSAPFQGYSGNTIYF.

Comment on this clone: At the DNA level, this CDR3 is encoded by other sequences in the same sample as well. V gene TRBV18 combines with J gene TRBJ1-2, with 8 bases fitting TRBD1. The CDR3 is 13 amino acids. Trimming removed 2 bases from V and 8 bases from J; junction bases left unmatched: 4. The V gene's germline CDR1 is KGHSH and CDR2 LQKENI. As DNA, the CDR3 is TGTGCCAGCTCACCAGGGACAGGTGGGGGCTACACCTTC. Translating it yields CASSPGTGGGYTF.

The V and J genes are TRBV7-9 and TRBJ1-2; 9 positions match TRBD1. V lost 5 bases to trimming and J lost 8 bases; unmatched junction nucleotides: 6. The CDR3 has 13 residues. CDR1 is SEHNR and CDR2 is FQNEAQ in the germline V gene (reference sequence). CDR3 in amino acids: CASSVTGQGGYTF. The CDR3 DNA reads as TGTGCCAGCAGCGTAACGGGACAGGGAGGCTACACCTTC.